This T cell receptor beta chain stems from a study of blood T cell repertoires in COVID-19. On the study more broadly: The analysed material was cDNA or gDNA that came from T cells, B-cell-depleted T cells, or PBMCs.

Per germline, CDR1 SGHDT and CDR2 YYEEEE. This CDR3 has 14 residues. V was pared by 0 bases and J by 4 bases, with 10 bases between. The method was immunoSEQ multiplex PCR; TCRdb's version includes in-frame clones alone and lacks a portion of them. The table lists some 250,000 clones, over 70% of them singletons. The chain recombines TRBV5-6 with TRBJ2-5, with D perhaps matching TRBD1 (5 bases). Sequenced input: peripheral blood. The sequence derives from a woman over 75 with acute or convalescent COVID-19. The chain's CDR3 is CASSLASRVETQYF. The CDR3, as DNA: TGTGCCAGCAGCTTGGCGTCCAGGGTAGAGACCCAGTACTTC.